The 21 T cell receptor beta chains presented below share a single source sample, sequenced in a study of PD-1 blockade in classical Hodgkin lymphoma. Sequencing used immunoSEQ multiplex PCR; TCRdb keeps in-frame clones, though not all of them. The sample comprises over 90,000 clones, 80% to 90% of which are singletons, and roughly a tenth rests with the top ten. After autologous stem cell transplantation all patients relapsed, and prior brentuximab vedotin exposure differed between cohorts. This specimen was peripheral blood mononuclear cells (PBMCs), taken before the second cycle of nivolumab. These receptor sequences come from a human donor with classical Hodgkin lymphoma.

This clone was counted a single time. This chain uses TRBV5-1 with TRBJ2-1; D remains ambiguous. V was shortened by 4 bases and J by 0 bases, with 17 bases between the two germline ends. Germline assignment: CDR1 SGHRS and CDR2 YFSETQ. This CDR3 spans 17 amino acids. CDR3 sequence reads: CASSPMGHLSSYNEQFF. CDR3 DNA sequence: TGCGCCAGCAGCCCGATGGGTCATCTTAGCTCCTACAATGAGCAGTTCTTC.

The chain has TRBV6-4 and TRBJ1-2, with TRBD1 identical over 9 bases. The ends lost 6 bases at V and 4 bases at J; junction bases unmatched: 9. The CDR3 contains 15 residues. From germline, CDR1 is MRHNA and CDR2 SNTAGT. CDR3 amino acids: CASRPGQGIGYGYTF. The CDR3 DNA reads TGTGCCAGCAGGCCGGGACAGGGTATTGGCTATGGCTACACCTTC.

The chain recombines TRBV11-2 with TRBJ2-7; D ambiguous. Germline CDR1 SGHAT, CDR2 FQNNGV. Trimming cost V 5 bases and J 0 bases, with 5 bases left between them. The CDR3 is 12 amino acids. CDR3 sequence reads: CASSMSSYEQYF. For the CDR3, the DNA is TGTGCCAGCAGCATGAGCTCCTACGAGCAGTACTTC.

This rearrangement joins TRBV7-2 to TRBJ1-2, with 11 bases lining up with TRBD1. V gave up 6 bases and J gave up 8 bases; unmatched junction bases: 11. The germline V gene has CDR1 SGHTA and CDR2 FQGNSA. The CDR3 length is 15 residues. CDR3 coding DNA: TGTGCCAGCAGTAAGGACGGACAGGGGGCGCGAGGCTACACCTTC. Translated, it gives CASSKDGQGARGYTF.

As DNA, the CDR3 is TGTGCCAGCAGTATAGGTACATACACTGAAGCTTTCTTT. Amino acid sequence: CASSIGTYTEAFF. The chain carries TRBV27 and TRBJ1-1; no clear D. Germline CDR1 reads MNHEY; CDR2 reads SMNVEV (reference sequence). Trimming stripped 5 bases from V and 3 bases from J, with 10 bases between. This CDR3 has 13 residues.

The V and J genes are TRBV7-2 and TRBJ2-1; D is unclear. This CDR3 has 15 amino acids. With 1 base removed from V and 4 bases from J, the gap between germline ends came to 11 bases. Germline CDR1 SGHTA, CDR2 FQGNSA. CDR3 sequence (DNA): TGTGCCAGCAGCTTAGAGGGATTTCCTTACAATGAGCAGTTCTTC. It encodes CASSLEGFPYNEQFF.

The genes are TRBV27 and TRBJ2-4; perhaps TRBD2 as D (6 bases). V lost 6 bases, J lost 11 bases, and 23 bases lay in between. CDR3 length: 15 amino acids. From germline, CDR1 is MNHEY and CDR2 SMNVEV (reference sequence). The DNA of the CDR3 is TGTGCCAGCAGGAAGGGAGGCCGGGGTCTGGGCTTTCAGTACTTC. Its translation is CASRKGGRGLGFQYF.

The chain recombines TRBV10-2 with TRBJ2-1; TRBD2 agrees at 9 bases. Germline assignment: CDR1 WSHSY and CDR2 SAAADI. After removal of 7 bases from V and 8 bases from J, the junction contained 9 bases not matched to a gene. CDR3 length: 14 amino acids. CDR3 sequence: CASKSLAGTDEQFF. The DNA of the CDR3 is TGCGCCAGCAAGTCACTAGCGGGTACAGATGAGCAGTTCTTC.

This sequence joins TRBV13 and TRBJ1-2; D call uncertain. Trimming shortened V by 1 base and J by 4 bases, and 13 bases separated the two germline ends. Looked up from germline, CDR1 is PRHDT and CDR2 is FYEKMQ (reference sequence). This CDR3 comprises 15 residues. CDR3 sequence: CASSLAQSGGYGYTF. DNA for the CDR3: TGTGCCAGCAGCTTAGCACAGAGCGGTGGCTATGGCTACACCTTC.

This chain links TRBV4-1 with TRBJ2-1; 7 bases match TRBD2. Germline values: CDR1 MGHRA, CDR2 YSYEKL. The CDR3 has 15 residues. Losses at the gene ends were 0 bases for V and 8 bases for J; bases not matched to a gene: 7. CDR3 protein: CASSQEVGEGYEQFF. CDR3 nucleotides: TGCGCCAGCAGCCAAGAAGTTGGGGAGGGGTATGAGCAGTTCTTC.

This clone appeared a single time. The V call is TRBV28, the J call TRBJ2-7; D remains ambiguous. The germline V and J ends were trimmed by 6 bases and 6 bases, with 15 bases remaining between them. The CDR3 consists of 13 residues. Germline CDR1 and CDR2: MDHEN and SYDVKM. The CDR3 sequence is CASSPPSSGEQYF. The CDR3 DNA sequence: TGTGCCAGCAGCCCTCCATCATCGGGCGAGCAGTACTTC.

The V gene is TRBV18, the J gene TRBJ1-1; D may be TRBD1 (6 bases). The germline gives CDR1 KGHSH, CDR2 LQKENI. V dropped 4 bases and J dropped 3 bases, with 12 bases sitting between them. The length of the CDR3 is 14 residues. CDR3 sequence: CASSLQGGDTEAFF. CDR3 DNA: TGTGCCAGCTCACTACAGGGTGGTGACACTGAAGCTTTCTTT.

As for this clone: Germline and junction disagree at one end, which may indicate a read error. The chain carries TRBV5-1 and TRBJ2-7, with 9 positions matching TRBD1. The CDR3 sequence is 16 residues long. Germline V gene data show CDR1 as SGHRS and CDR2 as YFSETQ. As DNA, the CDR3 is TGCGCCAGCAGCTTGGCAGGACAGGGGATCTCCTCCGAGCAGTACTTC. Translated, it gives CASSLAGQGISSEQYF.

The V gene is TRBV5-1, the J gene TRBJ1-5; the D gene is possibly TRBD1 (5 bases). V was clipped by 0 bases and J by 5 bases, with 9 bases between them. Looked up from germline, CDR1 is SGHRS and CDR2 is YFSETQ. The CDR3 contains 14 residues. CDR3 coding DNA: TGCGCCAGCAGCTTGGCGGGGGTGGATCAGCCCCAGCATTTT. It translates to CASSLAGVDQPQHF.

The chain employs TRBV15 and TRBJ2-4, with D perhaps matching TRBD1 or TRBD2 (5 bases each). The length of the CDR3 is 14 residues. V lost 8 bases, J lost 0 bases, and 11 bases lay in between. Germline V gene sequence: CDR1 LNHNV, CDR2 YYDKDF (reference sequence). The CDR3 DNA is TGTGCCACCGGGGACCGAGTAGCCAAAAACATTCAGTACTTC. This sequence encodes CATGDRVAKNIQYF.

The CDR3 reads CASSLLTSGRVEQYF. DNA of the CDR3: TGTGCCAGCAGCTTGTTGACTAGCGGGAGGGTCGAGCAGTACTTC. This sequence joins TRBV5-8 and TRBJ2-7, with TRBD2 matching 14 bases. Germline loops: CDR1 SGHTS, CDR2 YDEGEE. The CDR3 is 15 amino acids. J gave up 6 bases and V 1 base, and 3 bases lay outside the gene matches. The entire variable domain, with the rest obtained from reference TRBV5-8 and TRBJ2-7, is as follows: EAGVTQSPTHLIKTRGQQATLRCSPISGHTSVYWYQQALGLGLQFLLWYDEGEERNRGNFPPRFSGRQFPNYSSELNVNALELEDSALYLCASSLLTSGRVEQYFGPGTRLTVT.

The genes are TRBV19 and TRBJ2-3; TRBD1 aligns across 11 bases. CDR1 is LNHDA and CDR2 is SQIVND in the germline V gene (reference sequence). The V and J ends lost 6 bases and 3 bases, in that order; junction bases with no gene match: 5. There are 15 residues in the CDR3. This chain's CDR3 is CASRIWDRGTDTQYF. CDR3 in DNA: TGTGCCAGTAGAATCTGGGACAGGGGGACAGATACGCAGTATTTT.

The chain combines TRBV9 with TRBJ2-1, with D maybe TRBD2 (5 bases). The CDR3 is made up of 15 amino acids. V was shortened by 3 bases and J by 0 bases, with 10 bases between the two germline ends. From germline, CDR1 is SGDLS and CDR2 YYNGEE. CDR3 residues: CASSADYYSYNEQFF. CDR3 DNA sequence: TGTGCCAGCAGCGCCGACTACTACTCCTACAATGAGCAGTTCTTC.

This chain links TRBV7-9 with TRBJ1-2; D unclear. Germline V gives CDR1 SEHNR, CDR2 FQNEAQ (reference sequence). The V gene lost 7 bases and the J gene lost 3 bases, with 12 bases spanning the gap. The CDR3 runs 13 residues. The CDR3 here is CASNHGWDYGYTF. In nucleotides, the CDR3 is TGTGCCAGCAATCATGGGTGGGACTATGGCTACACCTTC.

This chain uses TRBV7-2 with TRBJ1-5; D is undetermined. The germline CDR1 and CDR2 sequences are SGHTA and FQGNSA. The CDR3 totals 14 residues. The V gene lost 1 base and the J gene lost 2 bases, with 6 bases spanning the gap. CDR3 amino acids: CASSLGIGNQPQHF. CDR3 DNA: TGTGCCAGCAGCTTAGGAATTGGCAATCAGCCCCAGCATTTT. Variable domain in full (rest from reference TRBV7-2 and TRBJ1-5): GAGVSQSPSNKVTEKGKDVELRCDPISGHTALYWYRQSLGQGLEFLIYFQGNSAPDKSGLPSDRFSAERTGGSVSTLTIQRTQQEDSAVYLCASSLGIGNQPQHFGDGTRLSIL.

V and J are TRBV2 and TRBJ1-5, with 9 bases aligning to TRBD1. V dropped 3 bases and J dropped 2; count of bases not matched to a gene: 2. The germline V gene has CDR1 SNHLY and CDR2 FYNNEI. The CDR3 length is 15 residues. CDR3 in amino acids: CASSDRTGGNQPQHF. The CDR3 nucleotides are TGTGCCAGCAGTGATAGGACAGGGGGCAATCAGCCCCAGCATTTT.